These 20 T cell receptor beta chains originate from one sample sequenced in a study of shared clonotypes between healthy human individuals. The data were produced by immunoSEQ multiplex PCR, yet TCRdb's version contains in-frame clones alone and is incomplete. The sample contains 2 million to 2.5 million clones, 85% to 95% of which appear only once. The sequencing sample was made of naive CD4+ T cells from PBMCs. Subset here: CD45RA+ positively selected. The receptor set was obtained from a man younger than 35 in good health. Some clones in this sample may be carry-over from other donors' samples.

This clone was seen more than once but under ten times. The chain is built from TRBV7-2 and TRBJ1-1; D is unresolved. The CDR3 extends over 13 amino acids. Trimming cost V 2 bases and J 6 bases, with 10 bases left between them. The V gene's germline CDR1 is SGHTA and CDR2 FQGNSA. The CDR3 protein is CASSLRVGAEAFF. For the CDR3, the DNA is TGTGCCAGCAGCTTAAGGGTTGGGGCTGAAGCTTTCTTT.

This rearrangement joins TRBV5-5 to TRBJ2-3, with a possible D match to TRBD2 (6 bases). Looked up from germline, CDR1 is SGHKS and CDR2 is YYEKEE (reference sequence). Trimming took off 0 bases at V and 2 bases at J, with 7 bases between the two ends. The CDR3 covers 14 residues. The DNA for the CDR3 is TGTGCCAGCAGCTTGGGGGAGGTCACAGATACGCAGTATTTT. Translated: CASSLGEVTDTQYF.

In this sample, this clone turned up a few times. The J gene is TRBJ1-5, the V gene TRBV4-1; TRBD1 is a possible D gene (6 bases). V was cut by 1 base and J by 7 bases, with 14 bases left in between. This CDR3 has 15 residues. Germline CDR1 and CDR2: MGHRA and YSYEKL. The CDR3 DNA is TGCGCCAGCAGCCAAGCGGGCGGGGGCGGACAGCCCCAGCATTTT. Amino acid sequence: CASSQAGGGGQPQHF.

The J gene is TRBJ2-5, the V gene TRBV5-4; 8 bases match TRBD2. Germline lookup yields CDR1 SGHNT and CDR2 YYREEE (reference sequence). J lost 2 bases, V lost 3 bases, and 6 bases had no gene match. The CDR3 totals 15 residues. Here the CDR3 reads CASSSQRGGQETQYF. CDR3 nucleotide sequence: TGTGCCAGCAGCTCACAACGGGGGGGTCAAGAGACCCAGTACTTC.

The rearrangement uses TRBV5-1 and TRBJ1-4, with TRBD1 as a possible D gene (5 bases). CDR1 is SGHRS, CDR2 YFSETQ, per germline. CDR3 size: 18 residues. Trimming stripped 2 bases from V and 7 bases from J, with 24 bases between. CDR3 in amino acids: CASSLDLRGRSDGEKLFF. DNA for the CDR3: TGCGCCAGCAGCTTAGACCTGAGGGGACGCAGCGACGGTGAAAAACTGTTTTTT.

This clone was recorded once. V gene TRBV9 combines with J gene TRBJ1-2, with 9 bases that match TRBD1. Germline V gene data show CDR1 as SGDLS and CDR2 as YYNGEE. Trimming took 3 bases from V and 7 from J; bases not matched to a gene: 10. The CDR3 runs to 15 residues. CDR3 sequence reads: CASSEPGQGAFGYTF. The CDR3 DNA reads TGTGCCAGCAGCGAACCGGGACAGGGCGCATTTGGCTACACCTTC.

As concerns this clone: This sample also contains other DNA sequences that code for the same CDR3. V and J are TRBV7-9 and TRBJ1-2, with D possibly being TRBD1 (5 bases). The CDR3 covers 13 residues. CDR1 is SEHNR, CDR2 FQNEAQ, per germline (reference sequence). Trimming took 5 bases from V and 2 from J, leaving 9 bases between them. In nucleotides, the CDR3 is TGTGCCAGCAGCCCGGGACGGAACTATGGCTACACCTTC. Encoded protein: CASSPGRNYGYTF.

The chain couples TRBV5-4 to TRBJ1-4, with 10 nucleotides matching TRBD1. This CDR3 is built from 13 residues. V lost 4 bases, J lost 8 bases, and 2 bases stayed unmatched. Germline V gene data show CDR1 as SGHNT and CDR2 as YYREEE (reference sequence). CDR3 coding DNA: TGTGCCAGCAGCCGGACAGGGGGGGAAAAACTGTTTTTT. It specifies CASSRTGGEKLFF.

This clone was picked up one time. This chain joins TRBV27 and TRBJ2-3; D is ambiguous. Germline V gives CDR1 MNHEY, CDR2 SMNVEV (reference sequence). The CDR3 has 15 residues. Trimming stripped 0 bases from V and 7 bases from J, with 14 bases between. CDR3 nucleotides: TGTGCCAGCAGTTTATCGTGGGTCGGCGGCAATACGCAGTATTTT. Translating gives CASSLSWVGGNTQYF.

Worth noting for this clone: Distinct nucleotide sequences in the sample also encode this CDR3. The chain joins TRBV5-4 to TRBJ2-7; no reliable D call. The CDR3 runs 13 residues. V was cut by 0 bases and J by 1 base, with 5 bases left in between. CDR1 SGHNT and CDR2 YYREEE come from the germline V gene (reference sequence). The CDR3 bases are TGTGCCAGCAGCTTGGCCGGATCCTACGAGCAGTACTTC. Encoded protein: CASSLAGSYEQYF.

The CDR3 coding sequence is TGTGCCAGCAGCCGACAGGGACGGGTTGGGAGGGGCAATGAGCAGTTCTTC. Translation gives CASSRQGRVGRGNEQFF. The chain is built from TRBV7-3 and TRBJ2-1, with D possibly called TRBD1 or TRBD2 (7 bases each). V lost 5 bases to trimming and J lost 6 bases, with 23 bases between them. The CDR3 loop spans 17 amino acids. Per germline, CDR1 SGHTA and CDR2 FQGTGA.

The chain employs TRBV7-6 and TRBJ1-5, with D uncertain. The CDR3 length is 14 residues. CDR1 is SGHVS and CDR2 is FNYEAQ in the germline V gene. Trimming stripped 1 base from V and 2 bases from J, with 6 bases between. The CDR3 DNA is TGTGCCAGCAGCTTAGGAAGGGGCAATCAGCCCCAGCATTTT. Amino acids: CASSLGRGNQPQHF.

Remarks on this clone: At one end, the junction sequence differs from germline, possibly due to a read error. The rearrangement links TRBV2 to TRBJ2-7, with a weak D call TRBD2 (6 bases). In germline, CDR1 is SNHLY, CDR2 FYNNEI. The CDR3 has 11 residues. DNA of the CDR3: TGTGCCAGCAGCCCGGGACTCCGAGGGGACTTC. Encoded protein: CASSPGLRGDF.

V and J are TRBV7-3 and TRBJ1-1; no definite D call. The CDR3 has 13 residues. Trimming removed 6 bases from V and 5 bases from J, with 13 bases in between. Germline V CDR1 and CDR2: SGHTA, FQGTGA. DNA for the CDR3: TGTGCCAGCAGTGGCCCCACGGGGACTGAAGCTTTCTTT. This codes for CASSGPTGTEAFF.

The chain carries TRBV28 and TRBJ1-1; D unclear. Between the trimmed V and J ends, which lost 3 bases and 8 bases, there was a span of 10 bases. This CDR3 has 12 residues. Germline assignment: CDR1 MDHEN and CDR2 SYDVKM. The DNA of the CDR3 is TGTGCCAGCAGTTTTCGGCAGGTCGAAGCTTTCTTT. Protein product: CASSFRQVEAFF.

The table lists this clone with a count of one. V is TRBV1 and J is TRBJ1-2; TRBD1, as called in the table, went unchecked against the DNA. TRBV1 is a pseudogene locus. This CDR3 spans 16 amino acids. The DNA for the CDR3 is TGCACCAGCAGCCCAGGGGCAACTTTAACTAACTATGGCTACACCTTC. It specifies CTSSPGATLTNYGYTF.

This chain connects TRBV29-1 to TRBJ1-4; unclear D gene. The CDR3 is made up of 12 amino acids. Trimming took 6 bases from V and 0 from J, leaving 5 bases between them. CDR1 and CDR2 from the germline V gene are SQVTM and ANQGSEA. The CDR3 loop is CSVGSTNEKLFF. The CDR3 nucleotides are TGCAGCGTCGGGTCAACTAATGAAAAACTGTTTTTT.

Worth noting for this clone: The same CDR3 can be traced to other DNA sequences in this sample. This CDR3 reads CASSLRQVSYEQYF. The CDR3 nucleotides are TGTGCCAGCAGCTTGAGGCAGGTGTCCTACGAGCAGTACTTC. The gene calls are TRBV5-6 and TRBJ2-7; D is uncertain. The CDR3 is 14 amino acids. The ends were cut back, 1 base at V and 1 base at J, with 9 bases in the middle. In germline, CDR1 is SGHDT, CDR2 YYEEEE.

The rearrangement links TRBV4-2 to TRBJ1-3; D remains ambiguous. The CDR3 runs to 17 residues. Germline loops: CDR1 LGHNA, CDR2 YNFKEQ. The germline V and J ends were trimmed by 0 bases and 1 base, with 13 bases remaining between them. The CDR3 DNA reads TGTGCCAGCAGCCAAGATTTTCGGCAGGATTCTGGAAACACCATATATTTT. It yields the protein CASSQDFRQDSGNTIYF.

This chain connects TRBV6-6 to TRBJ2-2; tentatively, D is TRBD1 (6 bases). The CDR3 extends over 14 amino acids. V lost 5 bases and J lost 6, with 13 bases in between. The germline V gene has CDR1 MNHNY and CDR2 SVGAGI (reference sequence). The CDR3 reads CASSQQGHPGELFF. The CDR3, as DNA: TGTGCCAGCAGTCAACAGGGTCACCCCGGGGAGCTGTTTTTT.